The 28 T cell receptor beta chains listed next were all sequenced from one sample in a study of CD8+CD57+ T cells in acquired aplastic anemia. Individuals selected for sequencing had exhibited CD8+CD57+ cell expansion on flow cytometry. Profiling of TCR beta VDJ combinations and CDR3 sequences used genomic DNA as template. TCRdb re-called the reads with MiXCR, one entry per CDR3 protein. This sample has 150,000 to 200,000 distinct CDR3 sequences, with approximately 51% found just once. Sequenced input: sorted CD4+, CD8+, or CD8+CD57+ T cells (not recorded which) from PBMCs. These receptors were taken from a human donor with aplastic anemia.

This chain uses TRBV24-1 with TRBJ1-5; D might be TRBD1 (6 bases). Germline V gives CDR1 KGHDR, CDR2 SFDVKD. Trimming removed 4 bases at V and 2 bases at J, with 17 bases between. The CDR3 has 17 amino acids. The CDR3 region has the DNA TGTGCCACCAGTGACCCTGAACAGGGAAGAGGCAATCAGCCCCAGCATTTT. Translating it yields CATSDPEQGRGNQPQHF.

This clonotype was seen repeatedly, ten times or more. The CDR3 spells CASSDLTGDNEQFF. The CDR3 region has the DNA TGTGCCAGCAGCGACCTGACAGGGGACAATGAGCAGTTCTTC. The chain employs TRBV7-9 and TRBJ2-1, with 8 nucleotides matching TRBD1. Trimming took 5 bases from V and 5 from J; bases not matched to a gene: 5. The CDR3 runs to 14 residues. Germline CDR1 and CDR2: SEHNR and FQNEAQ (reference sequence).

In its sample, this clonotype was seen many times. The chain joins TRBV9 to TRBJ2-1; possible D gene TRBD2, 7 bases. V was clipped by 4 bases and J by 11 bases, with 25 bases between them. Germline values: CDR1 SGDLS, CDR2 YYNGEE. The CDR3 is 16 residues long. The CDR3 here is CASSPHLRGGANKQFF. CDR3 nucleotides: TGTGCCAGCAGCCCCCACCTGAGGGGGGGGGCGAATAAGCAGTTCTTC.

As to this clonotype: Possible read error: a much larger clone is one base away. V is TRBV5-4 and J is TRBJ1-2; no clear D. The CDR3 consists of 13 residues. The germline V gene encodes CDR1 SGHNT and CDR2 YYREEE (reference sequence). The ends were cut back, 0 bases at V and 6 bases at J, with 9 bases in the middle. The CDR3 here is CASSLEGNHGYTF. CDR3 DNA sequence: TGTGCCAGCAGCTTGGAAGGGAACCATGGCTACACCTTC.

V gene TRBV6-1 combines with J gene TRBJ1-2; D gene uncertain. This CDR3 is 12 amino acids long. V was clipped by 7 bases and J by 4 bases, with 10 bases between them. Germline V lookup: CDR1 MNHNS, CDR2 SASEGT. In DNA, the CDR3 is TGTGCCAGCACGATGGACCGCTATGGCTACACCTTC. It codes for CASTMDRYGYTF.

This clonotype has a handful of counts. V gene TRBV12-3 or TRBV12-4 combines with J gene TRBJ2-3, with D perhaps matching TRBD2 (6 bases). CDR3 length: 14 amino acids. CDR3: CASTAWGRTDTQYF. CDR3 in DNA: TGTGCGAGTACAGCGTGGGGGAGGACAGATACGCAGTATTTT.

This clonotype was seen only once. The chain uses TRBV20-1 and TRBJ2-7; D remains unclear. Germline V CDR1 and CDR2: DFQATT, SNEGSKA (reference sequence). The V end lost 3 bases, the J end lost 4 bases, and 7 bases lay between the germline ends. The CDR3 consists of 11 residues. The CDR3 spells CSASERYEQYF. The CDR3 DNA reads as TGCAGTGCTAGTGAGAGGTACGAGCAGTACTTC.

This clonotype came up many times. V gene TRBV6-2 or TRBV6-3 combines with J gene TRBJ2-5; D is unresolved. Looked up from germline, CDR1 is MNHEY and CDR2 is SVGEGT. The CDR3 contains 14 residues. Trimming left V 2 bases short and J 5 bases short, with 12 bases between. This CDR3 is CASSYGVSWETQYF. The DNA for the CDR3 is TGTGCCAGCAGTTACGGGGTTAGCTGGGAGACCCAGTACTTC.

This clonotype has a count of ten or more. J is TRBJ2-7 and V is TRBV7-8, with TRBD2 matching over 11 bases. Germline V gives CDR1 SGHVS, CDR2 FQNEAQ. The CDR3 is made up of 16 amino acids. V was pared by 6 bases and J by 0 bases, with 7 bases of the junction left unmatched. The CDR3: CASSRSTSGGSYEQYV. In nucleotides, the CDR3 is TGTGCCAGCAGTCGATCCACTAGCGGGGGCTCCTACGAGCAGTACGTC.

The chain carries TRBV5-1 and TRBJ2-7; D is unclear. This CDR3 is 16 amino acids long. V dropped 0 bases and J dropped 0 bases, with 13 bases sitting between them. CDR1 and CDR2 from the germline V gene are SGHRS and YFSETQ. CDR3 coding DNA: TGCGCCAGCAGCTTGGCCCAAGGCATAGCCTCCTACGAGCAGTACTTC. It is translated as CASSLAQGIASYEQYF.

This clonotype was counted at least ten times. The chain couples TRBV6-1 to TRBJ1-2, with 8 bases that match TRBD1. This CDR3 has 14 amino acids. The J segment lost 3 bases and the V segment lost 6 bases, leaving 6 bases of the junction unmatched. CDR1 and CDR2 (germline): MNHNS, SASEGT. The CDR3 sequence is CASSKDRDDYGYTF. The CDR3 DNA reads TGTGCCAGCAGCAAGGACAGGGACGACTATGGCTACACCTTC.

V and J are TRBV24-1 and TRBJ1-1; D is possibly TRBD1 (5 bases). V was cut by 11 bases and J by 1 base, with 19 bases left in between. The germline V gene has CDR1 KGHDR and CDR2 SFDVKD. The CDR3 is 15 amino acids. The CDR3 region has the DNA TGTGCCAGCAGCTTGGGTCAGGGCGGGAACACTGAAGCTTTCTTT. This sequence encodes CASSLGQGGNTEAFF.

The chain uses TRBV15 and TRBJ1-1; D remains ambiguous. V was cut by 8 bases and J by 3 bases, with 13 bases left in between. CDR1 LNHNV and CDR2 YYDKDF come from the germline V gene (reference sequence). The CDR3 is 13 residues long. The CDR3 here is CATLRSLDTEAFF. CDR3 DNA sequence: TGTGCCACCTTGCGGAGCTTGGACACTGAAGCTTTCTTT.

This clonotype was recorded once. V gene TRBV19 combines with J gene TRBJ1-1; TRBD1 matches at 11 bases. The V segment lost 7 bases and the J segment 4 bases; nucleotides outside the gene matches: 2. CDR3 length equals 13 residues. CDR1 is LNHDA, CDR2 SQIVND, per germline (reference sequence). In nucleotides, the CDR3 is TGTGCCAGTAAGGACAGGGGGCCCACTGAAGCTTTCTTT. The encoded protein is CASKDRGPTEAFF.

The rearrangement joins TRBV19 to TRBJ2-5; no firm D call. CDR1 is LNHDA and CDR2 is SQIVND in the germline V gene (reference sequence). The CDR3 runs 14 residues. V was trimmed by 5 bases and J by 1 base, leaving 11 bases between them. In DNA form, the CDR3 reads TGTGCCAGTAGTTCTCGACGTCCCCAAGAGACCCAGTACTTC. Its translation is CASSSRRPQETQYF.

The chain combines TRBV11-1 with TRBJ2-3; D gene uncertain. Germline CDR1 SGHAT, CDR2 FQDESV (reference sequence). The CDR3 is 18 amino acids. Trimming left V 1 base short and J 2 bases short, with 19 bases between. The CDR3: CASSLGGIETQFTDTQYF. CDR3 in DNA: TGTGCCAGCAGCTTAGGTGGAATAGAGACACAATTCACAGATACGCAGTATTTT.

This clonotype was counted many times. The CDR3, as DNA: TGTGCCAGCAGCCCTGACAGCCTGGGCAATTCACCCCTCCACTTT. This sequence encodes CASSPDSLGNSPLHF. The chain uses TRBV11-2 and TRBJ1-6, with D possibly TRBD1 on 5 matching bases. The CDR3 length is 15 residues. The germline CDR1 and CDR2 sequences are SGHAT and FQNNGV. The V end was cut by 5 bases, the J end by 7 bases, with 15 bases between.

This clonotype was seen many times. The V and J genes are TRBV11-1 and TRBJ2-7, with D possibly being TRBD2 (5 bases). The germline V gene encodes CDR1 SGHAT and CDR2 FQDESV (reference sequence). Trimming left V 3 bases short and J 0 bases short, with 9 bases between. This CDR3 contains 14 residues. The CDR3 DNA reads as TGTGCCAGCAGCTTGGAGGCAAGCTCCTACGAGCAGTACGTC. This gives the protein CASSLEASSYEQYV.

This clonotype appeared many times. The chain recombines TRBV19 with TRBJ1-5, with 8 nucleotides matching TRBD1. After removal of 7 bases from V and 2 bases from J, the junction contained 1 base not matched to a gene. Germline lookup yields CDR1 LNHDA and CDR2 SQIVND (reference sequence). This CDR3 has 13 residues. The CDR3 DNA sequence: TGTGCCAGTAAGGGACAGGGCAATCAGCCCCAGCATTTT. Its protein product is CASKGQGNQPQHF.

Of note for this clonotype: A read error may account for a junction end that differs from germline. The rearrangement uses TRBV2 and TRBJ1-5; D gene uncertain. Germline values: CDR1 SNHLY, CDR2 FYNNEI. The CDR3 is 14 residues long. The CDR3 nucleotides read TGTGCCGGCAGGTACACCGTAGGAGATCAGCCCCAGCATTTT. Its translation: CAGRYTVGDQPQHF.

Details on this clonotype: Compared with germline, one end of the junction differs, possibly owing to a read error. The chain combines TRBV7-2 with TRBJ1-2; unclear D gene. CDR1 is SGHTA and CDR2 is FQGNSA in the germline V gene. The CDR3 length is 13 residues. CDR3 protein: CASSLSGFYGHTF. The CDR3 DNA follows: TGCGCCAGCAGTCTCTCGGGATTCTATGGCCACACCTTC.

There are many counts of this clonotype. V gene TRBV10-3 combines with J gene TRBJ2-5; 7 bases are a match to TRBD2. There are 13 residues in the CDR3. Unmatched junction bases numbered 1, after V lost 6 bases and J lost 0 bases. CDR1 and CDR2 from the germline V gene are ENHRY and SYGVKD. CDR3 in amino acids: CAIRSGDQETQYF. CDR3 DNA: TGTGCCATCAGAAGCGGGGACCAAGAGACCCAGTACTTC.

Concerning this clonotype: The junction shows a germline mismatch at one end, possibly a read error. CDR3: CARSRSGARSGANVPTF. In nucleotides, the CDR3 is TGTGCCCGTAGTAGGTCAGGGGCACGCTCTGGGGCCAACGTCCCGACTTTC. The rearrangement joins TRBV19 to TRBJ2-6, with D possibly being TRBD1 (6 bases). Germline assignment: CDR1 LNHDA and CDR2 SQIVND (reference sequence). This CDR3 region has 17 residues.

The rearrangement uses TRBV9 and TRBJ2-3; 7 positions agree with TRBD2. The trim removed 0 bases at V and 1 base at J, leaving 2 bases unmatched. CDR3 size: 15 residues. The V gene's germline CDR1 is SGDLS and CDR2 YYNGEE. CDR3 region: CASSVGLAGTDTQYF. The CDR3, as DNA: TGTGCCAGCAGCGTAGGCCTAGCGGGCACAGATACGCAGTATTTT.

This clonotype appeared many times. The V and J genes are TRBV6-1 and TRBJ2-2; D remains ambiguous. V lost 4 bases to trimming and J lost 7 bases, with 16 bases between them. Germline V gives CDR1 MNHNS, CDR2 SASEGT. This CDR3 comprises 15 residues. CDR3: CASSVPASPGGELFF. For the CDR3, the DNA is TGTGCCAGCAGTGTCCCGGCGTCCCCCGGCGGGGAGCTGTTTTTT.

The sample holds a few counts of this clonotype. CDR3 bases: TGTGCCACCAGTGATTTTTGGGATTCACGTGGCACAGATACGCAGTATTTT. It translates to CATSDFWDSRGTDTQYF. The V gene is TRBV24-1, the J gene TRBJ2-3; D remains unclear. Germline CDR1 is KGHDR and CDR2 is SFDVKD. The CDR3 contains 17 residues. The ends were cut back, 1 base at V and 1 base at J, with 14 bases in the middle.

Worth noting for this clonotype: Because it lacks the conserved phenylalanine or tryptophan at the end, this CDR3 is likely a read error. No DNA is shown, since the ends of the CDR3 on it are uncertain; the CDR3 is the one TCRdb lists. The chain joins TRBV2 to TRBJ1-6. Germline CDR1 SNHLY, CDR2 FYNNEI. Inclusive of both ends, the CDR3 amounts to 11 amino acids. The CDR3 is CASSGPTALNY.

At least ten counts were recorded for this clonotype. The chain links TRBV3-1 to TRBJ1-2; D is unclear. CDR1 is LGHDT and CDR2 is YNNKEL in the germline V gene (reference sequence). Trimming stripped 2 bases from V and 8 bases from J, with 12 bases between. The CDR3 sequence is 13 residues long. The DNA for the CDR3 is TGTGCCAGCAGCCAACCACCTGGAAACGGCTACACCTTC. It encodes CASSQPPGNGYTF.